The sample holds a few counts of the clone carrying this T cell receptor beta chain. As yet, its antigen is unknown. V was cut by 0 bases and J by 1 base, with 12 bases left in between. The germline gives CDR1 SGHRS, CDR2 YFSETQ. The CDR3 length is 16 residues. TCRdb independently ran MiXCR on the 5' RACE reads; one entry per CDR3 protein. The sample contains roughly 480,000 distinct CDR3 sequences, roughly 24% of which appear only once. The data derive from a study of identical twins. General study results and limits: Without tracking the same donors, conclusions rested on cross-sectional statistical analysis.

The same data also went into a second study, on T cells expressing NK-cell markers.

Sequences were obtained from CD4+ T cells sorted from blood. The chain joins TRBV5-1 to TRBJ2-3; D possibly matches TRBD1 or TRBD2 (5 bases each). This clonotype was obtained from a woman younger than 35 in good health. The CDR3 is CASSLAVRGGTDTQYF. The CDR3 nucleotides read TGCGCCAGCAGCTTGGCCGTACGGGGCGGCACAGATACGCAGTATTTT. The complete variable domain, with remaining parts taken from reference TRBV5-1 and TRBJ2-3, reads KAGVTQTPRYLIKTRGQQVTLSCSPISGHRSVSWYQQTPGQGLQFLFEYFSETQRNKGNFPGRFSGRQFSNSRSEMNVSTLELGDSALYLCASSLAVRGGTDTQYFGPGTRLTVL.